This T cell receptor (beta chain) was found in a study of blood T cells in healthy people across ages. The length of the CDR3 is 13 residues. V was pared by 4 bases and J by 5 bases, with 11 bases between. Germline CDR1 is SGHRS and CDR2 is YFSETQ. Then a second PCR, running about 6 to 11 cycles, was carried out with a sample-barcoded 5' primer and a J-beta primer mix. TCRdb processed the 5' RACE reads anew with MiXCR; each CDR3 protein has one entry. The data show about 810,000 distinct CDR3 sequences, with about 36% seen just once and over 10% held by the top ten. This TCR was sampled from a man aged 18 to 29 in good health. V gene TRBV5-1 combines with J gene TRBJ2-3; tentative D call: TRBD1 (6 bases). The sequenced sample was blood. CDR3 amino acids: CASSQGFVDTQYF. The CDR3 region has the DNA TGCGCCAGCAGCCAGGGGTTTGTAGATACGCAGTATTTT.